The 7 T cell receptor beta chains below all came from one sample that was sequenced in a study of shared clonotypes between healthy human individuals. The assay was immunoSEQ multiplex PCR, and TCRdb's table has in-frame clones only and misses some. The table records about 980,000 clones, over 60% of them present only once. Input material: memory CD4+ T cells sorted from blood. Subset of the sample: CD45RA-negative fraction. These receptors were obtained from a man aged 18 to 30 in good health.

This chain uses TRBV13 with TRBJ2-7; D may be TRBD2 (6 bases). The CDR3 sequence is 15 residues long. Trimming shortened V by 5 bases and J by 2 bases, and 16 bases separated the two germline ends. Germline V gives CDR1 PRHDT, CDR2 FYEKMQ (reference sequence). Here the CDR3 reads CASSQGPGSTYEQYF. CDR3 coding DNA: TGTGCCAGCAGCCAGGGCCCCGGGAGCACCTACGAGCAGTACTTC.

V gene TRBV30 combines with J gene TRBJ2-2; 8 bases align to TRBD2. There are 15 residues in the CDR3. V trimming: 2 bases; J trimming: 7 bases; junction bases outside the gene matches: 9. In germline, CDR1 is GTSNPN, CDR2 SVGIG (reference sequence). The CDR3 loop reads CAWSPPGLVFGELFF. The CDR3 DNA reads as TGTGCCTGGAGTCCCCCGGGACTAGTCTTCGGGGAGCTGTTTTTT.

The chain uses TRBV5-6 and TRBJ2-5; the D gene is possibly TRBD2 (5 bases). The CDR3 contains 14 residues. Looked up from germline, CDR1 is SGHDT and CDR2 is YYEEEE. Trimming took off 0 bases at V and 6 bases at J, with 12 bases between the two ends. The DNA for the CDR3 is TGTGCCAGCAGCTTGGCCGAGGGCCGGCAGACCCAGTACTTC. Amino acid sequence: CASSLAEGRQTQYF.

A remark on this clone: The identical CDR3 is also encoded by other nucleotide sequences in the sample. This chain uses TRBV5-1 with TRBJ2-3; D is uncertain. The CDR3 covers 12 residues. Between the trimmed V and J ends, which lost 4 bases and 2 bases, there was a span of 5 bases. CDR1 is SGHRS, CDR2 YFSETQ, per germline. CDR3 sequence: CASSPDTDTQYF. CDR3 in DNA: TGCGCCAGCAGCCCGGACACAGATACGCAGTATTTT.

This clone was found once. The J gene is TRBJ1-3, the V gene TRBV28; 8 nucleotides line up with TRBD1. The CDR3 sequence is 14 residues long. J gave up 8 bases and V 4 bases, and 7 bases lay outside the gene matches. Germline V gene data show CDR1 as MDHEN and CDR2 as SYDVKM. The CDR3 DNA is TGTGCCAGCAGTTCGACAGGGGTTAGACACACCATATATTTT. It codes for CASSSTGVRHTIYF.

The rearrangement joins TRBV10-2 to TRBJ2-3; 10 bases line up with TRBD2. The CDR3 has 15 residues. From germline, CDR1 is WSHSY and CDR2 SAAADI. V was clipped by 9 bases and J by 5 bases; unmatched bases: 11. The DNA of the CDR3 is TGCGCCAGTCTTCGGAGCGGGGGGGCCGTAGATACGCAGTATTTT. Encoded protein: CASLRSGGAVDTQYF.

This clone was detected once. V is TRBV29-1 and J is TRBJ1-1, with D uncertain. The CDR3 sequence is 13 residues long. Germline V CDR1 and CDR2: SQVTM, ANQGSEA. V lost 4 bases and J 0 bases, leaving 9 bases between the germline ends. This CDR3 reads CSVGHRMNTEAFF. In nucleotides, the CDR3 is TGCAGCGTTGGACACCGGATGAACACTGAAGCTTTCTTT.